The TCR beta chain under discussion was sequenced for a study of control samples from healthy donors and cancer patients. Method: immunoSEQ multiplex PCR; TCRdb's copy keeps in-frame clones and lacks some. Of 70,000 to 80,000 clones listed, around four fifths were seen once; the top ten hold roughly 16%. The CDR3 is 15 amino acids. The germline CDR1 and CDR2 sequences are LGHNT and FRNRAP. J lost 8 bases, V lost 1 base, and 8 bases had no gene match. The rearrangement uses TRBV12-5 and TRBJ1-2; 9 bases map to TRBD1. The sample comprised blood. The clonotype was recovered from a man over 45 in good health. The CDR3 DNA is TGTGCTAGTGGTTTGGCCTTACTGGACAGGGGAGGCTACACCTTC. This encodes CASGLALLDRGGYTF.